The 10 T cell receptor beta chains below come from one sample, sequenced in a study of PD-1 blockade in classical Hodgkin lymphoma. Only in-frame clones appear in the TCRdb table, and some are missing; sequencing was by immunoSEQ multiplex PCR. The top ten hold about 8.3% of the sample, which has over 50,000 clones, approximately 90% seen once. Time point: cycle 4 day 1 (C4D1), after more than 5 weeks of nivolumab. Autologous stem cell transplantation was followed by relapse in every patient, and brentuximab vedotin exposure varied. The sequencing used peripheral blood mononuclear cells (PBMCs), collected before the fourth cycle of nivolumab. Receptor source: a human donor with classical Hodgkin lymphoma.

This clone was recorded once. This rearrangement joins TRBV10-3 to TRBJ1-5; D gene unclear. V was trimmed by 3 bases and J by 0 bases, leaving 9 bases between them. Germline V gene data show CDR1 as ENHRY and CDR2 as SYGVKD. The CDR3 is 15 amino acids. The CDR3 spells CAISDGQYSNQPQHF. CDR3 in DNA: TGTGCCATCAGTGATGGGCAGTATAGCAATCAGCCCCAGCATTTT.

The chain recombines TRBV6-1 with TRBJ1-1; a weak D match, TRBD1 (5 bases). The CDR3 length is 11 residues. From germline, CDR1 is MNHNS and CDR2 SASEGT. V lost 10 bases to trimming and J lost 9 bases, with 15 bases between them. The CDR3 DNA sequence: TGTGCCACCATTTTGGGGGTTAAAGCTTTCTTT. It yields the protein CATILGVKAFF.

The J gene is TRBJ1-5, the V gene TRBV19; the D is unclear. There are 13 residues in the CDR3. Germline assignment: CDR1 LNHDA and CDR2 SQIVND (reference sequence). Trimming cost V 3 bases and J 7 bases, with 10 bases left between them. The CDR3 DNA is TGTGCCAGTAGTATCTCGGGAACCCAGCCCCAGCATTTT. Encoded protein: CASSISGTQPQHF.

The J gene is TRBJ1-2, the V gene TRBV5-1; D possibly corresponds to TRBD1 (5 bases). The CDR3 is made up of 13 amino acids. V was trimmed by 0 bases and J by 7 bases, leaving 10 bases between them. Germline values: CDR1 SGHRS, CDR2 YFSETQ. The DNA of the CDR3 is TGCGCCAGCAGCTTGGGGGCAGGGTTTGGCTACACCTTC. Translation gives CASSLGAGFGYTF. Supplemented by reference TRBV5-1 and TRBJ1-2, the full variable domain reads KAGVTQTPRYLIKTRGQQVTLSCSPISGHRSVSWYQQTPGQGLQFLFEYFSETQRNKGNFPGRFSGRQFSNSRSEMNVSTLELGDSALYLCASSLGAGFGYTFGSGTRLTVV.

The CDR3 bases are TGTGCCAGCAGCTTTGCTAGCGGGCAGAACACCGGGGAGCTGTTTTTT. It translates to CASSFASGQNTGELFF. The chain joins TRBV5-4 to TRBJ2-2; 8 nucleotides agree with TRBD2. The CDR3 has 16 residues. Germline trimming cut 2 bases from V and 1 base from J; bases unmatched to any gene: 4. CDR1 and CDR2 (germline): SGHNT, YYREEE (reference sequence).

The chain joins TRBV27 to TRBJ2-7, with D perhaps matching TRBD2 (5 bases). CDR1 and CDR2 (germline): MNHEY, SMNVEV (reference sequence). The V gene lost 3 bases and the J gene lost 5 bases, with 20 bases spanning the gap. The CDR3 is 16 residues long. CDR3: CASSFVSGGPFDEQYF. CDR3 DNA sequence: TGTGCCAGCAGTTTCGTTTCGGGCGGGCCCTTTGACGAGCAGTACTTC.

The gene calls are TRBV28 and TRBJ1-4; 9 bases align to TRBD1. Looked up from germline, CDR1 is MDHEN and CDR2 is SYDVKM. CDR3 length equals 13 residues. V dropped 7 bases and J dropped 7; count of bases not matched to a gene: 4. CDR3 in amino acids: CASTGQGTEKLFF. CDR3 nucleotide sequence: TGTGCCAGCACGGGACAGGGAACTGAAAAACTGTTTTTT.

J is TRBJ2-3 and V is TRBV5-1; D uncertain. Trimming pared 0 bases from V and 2 bases from J, leaving 10 bases between. The CDR3 extends over 15 amino acids. Germline loops: CDR1 SGHRS, CDR2 YFSETQ. CDR3 nucleotides: TGCGCCAGCAGCTTGGGTTCGGGTAACACAGATACGCAGTATTTT. This translates into CASSLGSGNTDTQYF. The full variable domain, rest sourced from reference TRBV5-1 and TRBJ2-3, is KAGVTQTPRYLIKTRGQQVTLSCSPISGHRSVSWYQQTPGQGLQFLFEYFSETQRNKGNFPGRFSGRQFSNSRSEMNVSTLELGDSALYLCASSLGSGNTDTQYFGPGTRLTVL.

The rearrangement uses TRBV7-8 and TRBJ2-5, with TRBD2 matching 8 bases. CDR3 length equals 13 residues. V shed 7 bases and J 5 bases; nucleotides not matched to a gene: 6. CDR1 SGHVS and CDR2 FQNEAQ come from the germline V gene. CDR3 region: CASIPAGVETQYF. CDR3 bases: TGTGCCAGCATCCCAGCGGGGGTTGAGACCCAGTACTTC.

This chain connects TRBV27 to TRBJ2-7; the D gene is possibly TRBD1 (5 bases). CDR1 is MNHEY and CDR2 is SMNVEV in the germline V gene (reference sequence). The V end was cut by 5 bases, the J end by 9 bases, with 23 bases between. The CDR3 is 15 amino acids. CDR3 amino acids: CASSPQTGSRNWQYF. The CDR3, as DNA: TGTGCCAGCAGTCCCCAAACAGGTTCCCGCAACTGGCAGTACTTC.